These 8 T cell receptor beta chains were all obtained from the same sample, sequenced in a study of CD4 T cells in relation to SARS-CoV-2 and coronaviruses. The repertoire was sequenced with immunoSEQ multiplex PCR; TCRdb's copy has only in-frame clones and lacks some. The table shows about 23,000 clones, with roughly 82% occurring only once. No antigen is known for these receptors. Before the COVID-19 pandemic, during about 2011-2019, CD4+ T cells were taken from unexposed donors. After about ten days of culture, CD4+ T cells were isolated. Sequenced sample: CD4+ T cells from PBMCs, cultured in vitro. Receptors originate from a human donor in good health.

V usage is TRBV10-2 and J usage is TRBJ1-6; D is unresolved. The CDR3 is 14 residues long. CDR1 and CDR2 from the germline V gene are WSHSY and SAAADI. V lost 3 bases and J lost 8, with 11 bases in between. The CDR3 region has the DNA TGCGCCAGCAGTGACCTCACAGAGTATTCACCCCTCCACTTT. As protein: CASSDLTEYSPLHF.

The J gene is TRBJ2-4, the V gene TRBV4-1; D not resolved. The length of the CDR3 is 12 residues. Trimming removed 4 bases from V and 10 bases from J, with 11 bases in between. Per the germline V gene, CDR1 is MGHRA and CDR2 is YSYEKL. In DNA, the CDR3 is TGCGCCAGCAGCCTATCCCCTAGGATTCAGTACTTC. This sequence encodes CASSLSPRIQYF.

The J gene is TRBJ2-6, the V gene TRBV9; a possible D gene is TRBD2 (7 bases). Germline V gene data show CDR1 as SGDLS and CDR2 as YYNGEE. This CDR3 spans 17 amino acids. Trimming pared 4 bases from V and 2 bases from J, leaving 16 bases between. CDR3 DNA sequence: TGTGCCAGCAGCCTCACTGGGGGGGGCGCTGGGGCCAACGTCCTGACTTTC. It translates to CASSLTGGGAGANVLTF.

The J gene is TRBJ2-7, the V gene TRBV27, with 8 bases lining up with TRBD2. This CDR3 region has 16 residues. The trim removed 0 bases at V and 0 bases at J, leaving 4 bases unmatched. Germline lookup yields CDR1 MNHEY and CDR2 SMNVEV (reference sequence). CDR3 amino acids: CASSLSWRGASYEQYF. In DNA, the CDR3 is TGTGCCAGCAGTTTATCGTGGCGGGGGGCCTCCTACGAGCAGTACTTC.

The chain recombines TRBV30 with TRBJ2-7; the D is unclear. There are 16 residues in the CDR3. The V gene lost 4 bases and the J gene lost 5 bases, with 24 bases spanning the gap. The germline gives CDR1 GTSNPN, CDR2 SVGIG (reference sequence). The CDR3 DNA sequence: TGTGCCTGGACCAGAGATACAGCACTCCCCACCCACGAGCAGTACTTC. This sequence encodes CAWTRDTALPTHEQYF.

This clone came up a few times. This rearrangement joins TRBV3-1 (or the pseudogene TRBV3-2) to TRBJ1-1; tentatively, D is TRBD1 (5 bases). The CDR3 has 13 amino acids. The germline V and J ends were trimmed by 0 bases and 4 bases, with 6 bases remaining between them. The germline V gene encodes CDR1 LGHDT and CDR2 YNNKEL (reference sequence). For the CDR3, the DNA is TGTGCCAGCAGCCAAGACGGGGGCACTGAAGCTTTCTTT. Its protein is CASSQDGGTEAFF.

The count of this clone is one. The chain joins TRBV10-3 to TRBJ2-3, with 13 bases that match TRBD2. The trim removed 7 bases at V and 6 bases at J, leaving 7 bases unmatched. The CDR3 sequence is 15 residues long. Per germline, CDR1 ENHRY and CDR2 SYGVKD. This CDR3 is CAIKQLAGGEDTQYF. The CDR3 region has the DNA TGTGCCATCAAGCAACTAGCGGGAGGGGAGGATACGCAGTATTTT.

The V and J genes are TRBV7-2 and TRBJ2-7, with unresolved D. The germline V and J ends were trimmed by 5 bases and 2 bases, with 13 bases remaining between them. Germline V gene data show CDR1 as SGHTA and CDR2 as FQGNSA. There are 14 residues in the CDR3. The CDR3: CASSPLTPTYEQYF. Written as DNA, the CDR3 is TGTGCCAGCAGCCCTCTGACACCCACCTACGAGCAGTACTTC. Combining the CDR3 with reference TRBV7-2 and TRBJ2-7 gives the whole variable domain GAGVSQSPSNKVTEKGKDVELRCDPISGHTALYWYRQSLGQGLEFLIYFQGNSAPDKSGLPSDRFSAERTGGSVSTLTIQRTQQEDSAVYLCASSPLTPTYEQYFGPGTRLTVT.